A selection of T cell receptor beta chains follows, all from one sample in a study of early T cells in non-severe SARS-CoV-2 infection. TCRdb passed the 5' RACE reads through MiXCR, listing each CDR3 protein once. The sample contains more than 65,000 distinct CDR3 sequences, around 13% of which appear only once. Sequenced input: whole blood. These receptors were obtained from an adult who was a healthcare worker with PCR-confirmed SARS-CoV-2 infection or an uninfected control (not recorded which). Each CDR3 is given with its conserved first and last residue. A D gene is named only where the DNA matches it firmly. Some rows mark clone size as missing; the rest say once, few, many or name a class of expanded clone.

length	V	J	size	D	CDR3	DNA
13	TRBV10-3	TRBJ2-1	few	TRBD2	CAISPGLANEQFF	TGTGCCATCAGCCCAGGACTAGCGAATGAGCAGTTCTTC
16	TRBV7-2	TRBJ2-1	many	.	CASSLVLAGDYNEQFF	TGTGCCAGCAGCTTAGTGTTGGCGGGCGACTACAATGAGCAGTTCTTC
15	TRBV12-3/TRBV12-4	TRBJ1-6	many	.	CASSMTMIYNSPLHF	TGTGCCAGCAGTATGACAATGATCTATAATTCACCCCTCCACTTT
13	TRBV27	TRBJ1-1	.	TRBD1	CASRRTGKTEAFF	TGTGCCAGCAGACGGACAGGGAAAACTGAAGCTTTCTTT
15	TRBV6-5	TRBJ1-6	many	.	CASSRNADPPHVLHF	TGTGCCAGCAGTAGAAACGCGGACCCGCCCCATGTCCTCCACTTT
13	TRBV7-7	TRBJ2-5	many	.	CASSSGARETQYF	TGTGCTAGCAGCTCGGGGGCGAGGGAGACCCAGTACTTC
15	TRBV5-1	TRBJ2-1	.	.	CASSPEASSYNEQFF	TGCGCCAGCAGCCCGGAGGCGTCTTCCTACAATGAGCAGTTCTTC
13	TRBV3-1	TRBJ2-7	many	.	CASSRKGSYEQYF	TGTGCCAGCAGCCGGAAGGGGTCCTACGAGCAGTACTTC
12	TRBV12-3/TRBV12-4	TRBJ2-7	many	.	CASSGQSYEQYF	TGTGCCAGCAGTGGACAGTCCTACGAGCAGTACTTC
17	TRBV7-2	TRBJ2-3	many	TRBD2	CASSVRLAGGLEDTQYF	TGTGCCAGCAGCGTTCGACTAGCGGGAGGTTTGGAAGATACGCAGTATTTT
13	TRBV7-9	TRBJ2-7	.	.	CASSLLGDGQQYF	TGTGCCAGCAGCCTCCTGGGTGATGGGCAGCAGTACTTC
18	TRBV3-2	TRBJ1-5	many	.	CASSHSRGQIVSNQPQHF	TGTGCCAGCAGCCATTCGAGGGGACAGATTGTTAGCAATCAGCCCCAGCATTTT
12	TRBV28	TRBJ1-5	.	.	CASNPTNQPQHF	TGTGCCAGCAACCCGACCAATCAGCCCCAGCATTTT
15	TRBV4-2	TRBJ1-2	many	.	CASSQAQPLNYGYTF	TGTGCCAGCAGCCAAGCCCAGCCCCTTAACTATGGCTACACCTTC
14	TRBV28	TRBJ2-7	.	TRBD1	CASSWTGALYEQYF	TGTGCCAGCAGCTGGACAGGGGCCCTCTACGAGCAGTACTTC
15	TRBV18	TRBJ2-1	many	TRBD2	CASSPGTSGSNEQFF	TGTGCCAGCTCTCCCGGGACTAGCGGGAGTAATGAGCAGTTCTTC
15	TRBV4-3	TRBJ2-7	many	.	CASSQDRDNSYEQYF	TGCGCCAGCAGCCAAGACCGGGACAACTCCTACGAGCAGTACTTC
10	TRBV10-3	TRBJ1-2	many	.	CAIRADGYTF	TGTGCCATCCGGGCGGATGGCTACACCTTC
16	TRBV12-3/TRBV12-4	TRBJ1-3	many	TRBD1	CASSRRTGGSENTIYF	TGTGCCAGCAGCCGCCGAACAGGGGGCTCTGAAAACACCATATATTTT
13	TRBV12-3/TRBV12-4	TRBJ2-1	many	TRBD2	CATRTSGGNEQFF	TGTGCCACCCGGACTAGCGGAGGCAATGAGCAGTTCTTC
19	TRBV12-5	TRBJ2-5	many	.	CASGSPWLVQGGVQETQYF	TGTGCTAGTGGTTCCCCCTGGTTGGTTCAGGGCGGGGTTCAAGAGACCCAGTACTTC
14	TRBV7-9	TRBJ1-1	.	.	CASSLYQGSTEAFF	TGTGCCAGCAGCTTATATCAGGGATCCACTGAAGCTTTCTTT
14	TRBV7-2	TRBJ2-5	many	TRBD2	CASSSGLAVKTQYF	TGTGCCAGCAGCTCGGGGCTAGCGGTAAAGACCCAGTACTTC
13	TRBV9	TRBJ1-2	many	.	CASSVGAAYGYTF	TGTGCCAGCAGCGTAGGGGCCGCTTATGGCTACACCTTC
14	TRBV18	TRBJ1-1	many	.	CASSRGAEDTEAFF	TGTGCCAGCTCAAGGGGGGCGGAGGACACTGAAGCTTTCTTT
12	TRBV28	TRBJ2-4	many	.	CASSGNRNIQYF	TGTGCCAGCAGCGGAAACCGAAACATTCAGTACTTC
16	TRBV10-3	TRBJ2-5	few	TRBD2	CAISENRALGGETQYF	TGTGCCATCAGTGAAAACAGAGCGTTGGGGGGGGAGACCCAGTACTTC
15	TRBV7-2	TRBJ2-3	many	.	CASSLALVGTDTQYF	TGTGCCAGCAGCTTAGCGTTGGTGGGCACAGATACGCAGTATTTT
14	TRBV19	TRBJ2-1	many	.	CASSFGLGGNEQFF	TGTGCCAGTAGTTTCGGACTCGGGGGCAATGAGCAGTTCTTC
17	TRBV5-1	TRBJ2-1	many	TRBD1	CASSARPGQGVIDEQFF	TGCGCCAGCAGCGCAAGACCGGGACAGGGGGTAATCGATGAGCAGTTCTTC
14	TRBV7-2	TRBJ2-3	.	.	CASSLGLNTDTQYF	TGTGCCAGCAGCCTGGGACTGAACACAGATACGCAGTATTTT
11	TRBV7-9	TRBJ2-1	many	.	CAWYRGDEQFF	TGTGCGTGGTATCGTGGTGATGAGCAGTTCTTC
19	TRBV12-3/TRBV12-4	TRBJ2-1	many	.	CASRPKAVLFFSSYNEQFF	TGTGCCAGCAGACCCAAAGCGGTACTTTTTTTCAGCTCCTACAATGAGCAGTTCTTC
15	TRBV7-2	TRBJ2-1	many	TRBD2	CASSRLAGRNNEQFF	TGTGCCAGCAGCAGACTAGCGGGAAGGAACAATGAGCAGTTCTTC